This T cell receptor beta chain was retrieved from a study of blood T cell repertoires in COVID-19. Across the study: Samples taken during acute and convalescent COVID-19 were collected in the United States, Italy and Spain.

This CDR3 is 11 amino acids long. V was cut by 5 bases and J by 6 bases, with 7 bases left in between. The authors' processing: Amplification of reference gene primers was used by the study to estimate nucleated cell counts. The protocol was immunoSEQ multiplex PCR, while the TCRdb copy is restricted to in-frame clones and leaves out a portion. V, J and clone size reflect that table, while D and trimming were determined from the DNA. The sample contains around 110,000 clones, approximately 87% of which appear only once. This clone was picked up one time. J is TRBJ1-2 and V is TRBV12-3 or TRBV12-4; D unresolved. This clonotype originated in a man younger than 45 with acute or convalescent COVID-19. What was sequenced was peripheral blood. The CDR3 coding sequence is TGTGCCAGCAGTCGGGTAGATGGCTACACCTTC. Protein sequence: CASSRVDGYTF.